This TCR beta chain appears in the sequencing data of a study of cytomegalovirus exposure and HLA in healthy donors. Whole-study results and caveats: Immune exposure information available was restricted to CMV serostatus.

Primers: 60 Vbeta forward and 13 Jbeta reverse. The protocol was immunoSEQ multiplex PCR, while the TCRdb copy is restricted to in-frame clones and leaves out a portion. This table holds about 210,000 clones. The V gene end was trimmed by 2 bases and the J gene end by 3 bases; junction bases not matched to a gene: 3. From germline, CDR1 is MNHEY and CDR2 SVGAGI. The length of the CDR3 is 15 residues. Remarks on this clone: Its antigen is unidentified.

This receptor was identified in a woman in her twenties or thirties in good health and CMV-seropositive. Sequences were obtained from PBMCs. The gene calls are TRBV6-5 and TRBJ1-4, with TRBD1 matching 7 bases. The CDR3, as DNA: TGTGCCAGCAGTTACGACAGGGCGGCTAATGAAAAACTGTTTTTT. This codes for CASSYDRAANEKLFF.